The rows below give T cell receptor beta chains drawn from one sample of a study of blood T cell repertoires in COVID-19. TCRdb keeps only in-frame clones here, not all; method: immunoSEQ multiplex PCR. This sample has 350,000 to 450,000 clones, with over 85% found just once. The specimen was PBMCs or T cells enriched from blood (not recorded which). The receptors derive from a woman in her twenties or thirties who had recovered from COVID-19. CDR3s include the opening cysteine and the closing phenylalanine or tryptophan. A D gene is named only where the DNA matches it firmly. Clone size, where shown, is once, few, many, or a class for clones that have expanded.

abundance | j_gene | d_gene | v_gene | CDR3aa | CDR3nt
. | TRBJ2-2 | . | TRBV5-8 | CASRGGGWNTGELFF | TGTGCCAGCAGGGGTGGCGGATGGAACACCGGGGAGCTGTTTTTT
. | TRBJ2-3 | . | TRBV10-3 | CATKPVLTTDTQYF | TGTGCCACTAAGCCGGTCCTTACCACAGATACGCAGTATTTT
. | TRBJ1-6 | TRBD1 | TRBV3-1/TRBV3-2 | CASSPYGTGVNSPLHF | TGTGCCAGCAGCCCTTACGGGACAGGGGTTAATTCACCCCTCCACTTT
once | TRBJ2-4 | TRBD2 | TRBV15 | CATSSSGLALAKNIQYF | TGTGCCACCAGCAGCTCGGGACTAGCTCTAGCCAAAAACATTCAGTACTTC
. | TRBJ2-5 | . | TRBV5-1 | CASTRTVQETQYF | TGCGCCAGCACCAGGACTGTACAAGAGACCCAGTACTTC
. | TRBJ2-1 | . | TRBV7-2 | CASSRGNEQFF | TGTGCCAGCAGCCGGGGCAATGAGCAGTTCTTC
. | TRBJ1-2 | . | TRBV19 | CASNRLGQGHNYGYTF | TGTGCCAGTAACCGACTTGGGCAGGGCCATAACTATGGCTACACCTTC
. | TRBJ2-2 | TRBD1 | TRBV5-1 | CASTPRQGNTGELFF | TGCGCCAGCACGCCTCGACAGGGGAACACCGGGGAGCTGTTTTTT
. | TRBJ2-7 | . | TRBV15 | CATSAREPALEQYF | TGTGCCACCAGCGCCCGGGAACCCGCTCTGGAGCAGTACTTC
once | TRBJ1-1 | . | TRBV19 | CASSITARTEAFF | TGTGCCAGTAGTATAACAGCCCGCACTGAAGCTTTCTTT
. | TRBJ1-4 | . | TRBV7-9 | CASSLGAYDEKLFF | TGTGCCAGCAGCTTAGGGGCGTATGATGAAAAACTGTTTTTT
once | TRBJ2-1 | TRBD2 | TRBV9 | CASSVGGLAGADEQFF | TGTGCCAGCAGCGTAGGGGGACTAGCGGGAGCCGATGAGCAGTTCTTC
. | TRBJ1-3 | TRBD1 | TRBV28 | CASSLWNYRGATGNTIYF | TGTGCCAGCAGTTTATGGAATTACAGGGGCGCCACAGGAAACACCATATATTTT
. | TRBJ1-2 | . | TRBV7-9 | CASSLALRVAGGYTF | TGTGCCAGCAGCTTAGCGTTGCGGGTAGCGGGAGGCTACACCTTC
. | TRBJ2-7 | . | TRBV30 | CAGRASSYEQYF | TGTGCCGGCAGGGCAAGCTCCTACGAGCAGTACTTC
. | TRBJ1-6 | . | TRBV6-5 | CASRTQGSYNSPLHF | TGTGCCAGCAGGACACAGGGCTCCTATAATTCACCCCTCCACTTT
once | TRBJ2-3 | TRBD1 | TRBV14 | CASSQEQGNFPDTQYF | TGTGCCAGCAGCCAAGAACAGGGGAATTTTCCAGATACGCAGTATTTT
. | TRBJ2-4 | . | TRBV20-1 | CSASFPAGAKNIQYF | TGCAGTGCTAGTTTTCCAGCGGGAGCCAAAAACATTCAGTACTTC
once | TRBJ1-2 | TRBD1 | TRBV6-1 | CASSDRTGGNYGYTF | TGTGCCAGCAGTGATAGGACAGGGGGAAACTATGGCTACACCTTC
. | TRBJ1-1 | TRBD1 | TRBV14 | CASSASLGQGNTEAFF | TGTGCCAGCAGCGCTAGCCTGGGACAGGGAAACACTGAAGCTTTCTTT
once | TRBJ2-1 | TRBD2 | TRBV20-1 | CSASHIMVAGSLSSYNEQFF | TGCAGTGCTAGTCATATTATGGTAGCGGGATCCCTGAGCTCCTACAATGAGCAGTTCTTC
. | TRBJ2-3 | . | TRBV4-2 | CASSYSKEGAVADTQYF | TGTGCCAGCAGTTACAGCAAGGAGGGAGCGGTCGCAGATACGCAGTATTTT
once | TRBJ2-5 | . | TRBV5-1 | CASNLGAQETQYF | TGCGCCAGCAATTTAGGGGCACAAGAGACCCAGTACTTC
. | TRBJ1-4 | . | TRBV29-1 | CSAHRGANEKLFF | TGCAGCGCCCATCGTGGGGCGAATGAAAAACTGTTTTTT
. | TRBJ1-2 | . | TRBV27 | CASSLTPRRAFNYGYTF | TGTGCCAGCAGTTTAACGCCCCGCAGGGCGTTCAACTATGGCTACACCTTC
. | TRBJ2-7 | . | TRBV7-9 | CASSYVGGGIYEQYF | TGTGCCAGCAGTTATGTTGGAGGGGGCATATACGAGCAGTACTTC
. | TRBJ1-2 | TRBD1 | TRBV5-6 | CASSSWTGGTYTF | TGTGCCAGCAGCTCGTGGACAGGGGGCACCTACACCTTC
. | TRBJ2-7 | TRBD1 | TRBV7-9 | CASSLGQGRQYF | TGTGCCAGCAGCTTAGGACAGGGACGGCAGTACTTC
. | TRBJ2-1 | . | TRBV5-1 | CASSVNLDNEQFF | TGCGCCAGCAGCGTAAACTTAGACAATGAGCAGTTCTTC